This is a list of T cell receptor beta chains from one sample in a study of T-cell memory formation after mild COVID-19. TCRdb ran MiXCR on the 5' RACE reads and lists one entry per CDR3 protein. The sample has some 120,000 distinct CDR3 sequences, around 15% seen once. Sequenced input: PBMCs or a T cell subset sorted from them (not recorded which). These receptors all stem from a man between 18 and 29 years old who had mild COVID-19 (a few samples of this study predate the infection). Cell type and time point are not known. Each CDR3 is given without its conserved first and last residue.

V gene: TRBV7-7
CDR3 protein: ASSLGPSEGTQY

V gene: TRBV4-2
CDR3 protein: ASSRTGLAGGANTGELF

V gene: TRBV5-1
CDR3 protein: ASSHGLNTEAF

V gene: TRBV28
CDR3 protein: ASSPGQAAARELF

V gene: TRBV12-3/TRBV12-4
CDR3 protein: ASSWQQGFHEQY

V gene: TRBV28
CDR3 protein: ASRVSTDTQY

V gene: TRBV5-1
CDR3 protein: ASSLIAGADTQY

V gene: TRBV20-1
CDR3 protein: SLGTAGLNEQF

V gene: TRBV5-1
CDR3 protein: ASTDRQGMNTEAF

V gene: TRBV5-1
CDR3 protein: ASSWKRETQY

V gene: TRBV3-1
CDR3 protein: ASSQGVSTLGETQY

V gene: TRBV12-5
CDR3 protein: ASGLDLRGLAGSQETQY

V gene: TRBV4-2
CDR3 protein: ASSQDTGGYGYT

V gene: TRBV5-1
CDR3 protein: ASSLAGGVRETQY

V gene: TRBV7-2
CDR3 protein: ASSPTRAGNTQY

V gene: TRBV7-2
CDR3 protein: ASSLGTGGFYNSPLH

V gene: TRBV4-1
CDR3 protein: ASSQDRRTGNYGYT

V gene: TRBV9
CDR3 protein: ASSVEWANTGELF

V gene: TRBV5-4
CDR3 protein: ASSIGTGVQETQY

V gene: TRBV5-1
CDR3 protein: ASSIGTGSDTQY

V gene: TRBV10-3
CDR3 protein: AISARLDTQY

V gene: TRBV7-2
CDR3 protein: ASSFTGGTGELF

V gene: TRBV30
CDR3 protein: AWRGRDTEAF

V gene: TRBV11-2
CDR3 protein: ASSLEPGLEQF

V gene: TRBV10-2
CDR3 protein: ATMGEKLF

V gene: TRBV12-3/TRBV12-4
CDR3 protein: ASTGQGVEQPQH

V gene: TRBV4-2
CDR3 protein: ASSQDGQGPGELF

V gene: TRBV4-3
CDR3 protein: ASSQDRGWISGNTIY

V gene: TRBV7-2
CDR3 protein: ASSLAGSWSEAF

V gene: TRBV5-1
CDR3 protein: ASSWMSENYGYT

V gene: TRBV9
CDR3 protein: ASSVRNRYGYT

V gene: TRBV7-2
CDR3 protein: ASSFPLLQPIQETQY

V gene: TRBV12-3/TRBV12-4
CDR3 protein: ASSAELRNTIY

V gene: TRBV6-6
CDR3 protein: ASSYFGGHLSETQY

V gene: TRBV5-1
CDR3 protein: ASSLVTPQGTQY

V gene: TRBV6-5
CDR3 protein: ASSSSLWAQEQF

V gene: TRBV5-1
CDR3 protein: ASCRGGTGELF

V gene: TRBV10-3
CDR3 protein: AISNPTPHGTGRYEQY

V gene: TRBV4-2
CDR3 protein: ASSRSGGTQY

V gene: TRBV4-3
CDR3 protein: ASSQRPTGAGANVLT

V gene: TRBV28
CDR3 protein: ASSGGLAGGTDTQY

V gene: TRBV5-1
CDR3 protein: ASSLDGRYGYT

V gene: TRBV4-3
CDR3 protein: ASSQDQVRARLY

V gene: TRBV5-1
CDR3 protein: ASSLAETQY

V gene: TRBV19
CDR3 protein: ASSTRGRVNGYT

V gene: TRBV5-4
CDR3 protein: ASSRDFTDTQY

V gene: TRBV14
CDR3 protein: ASSQDSGVRTDTQY

V gene: TRBV30
CDR3 protein: AWSWDRPEAF

V gene: TRBV7-2
CDR3 protein: ASSLGLAKDEQF

V gene: TRBV29-1
CDR3 protein: SVTTGGGIYNEQF

V gene: TRBV5-1
CDR3 protein: ASSSSGVPDTQY

V gene: TRBV27
CDR3 protein: AAATSGSYNEQF

V gene: TRBV5-1
CDR3 protein: ASSSEINEKLF

V gene: TRBV10-2
CDR3 protein: ASRRERFSRLQGQF

V gene: TRBV7-6
CDR3 protein: ASSLRTAEANEKLF

V gene: TRBV12-3/TRBV12-4
CDR3 protein: ASSSPGTSTPNEQF

V gene: TRBV7-2
CDR3 protein: ASSSQTGGETQY

V gene: TRBV4-2
CDR3 protein: ASSQDSAKPGIVGYT

V gene: TRBV9
CDR3 protein: ASSVIELAGDQF

V gene: TRBV7-2
CDR3 protein: ASSVTGGDTEAF